This T cell receptor beta chain came from a study of Ad26.COV2.S vaccination and SARS-CoV-2 variants. Study context: Participants got Ad26.COV2.S intramuscularly, once or twice 56 days apart.

Treatment described: approximately 18 received Ad26.COV2.S at low or high dose, single or two shots; about 5 received placebo; per-sample allocation not given. It was on day 63 after the first vaccine or placebo injection that samples were taken. The vaccine antigen was prefusion-stabilized Wuhan SARS-CoV-2 spike. Here immunoSEQ multiplex PCR was the method, and the copy in TCRdb shows in-frame clones only, minus some. The sample has about 480,000 clones; about 83% are singletons. Trimming at V came to 2 bases and at J to 0 bases, leaving 7 bases not matched to a gene. The CDR3 extends over 16 amino acids. Germline V lookup: CDR1 SGHRS, CDR2 YFSETQ.

The rearrangement links TRBV5-1 to TRBJ1-1, with 7 nucleotides matching TRBD1. The TCR was taken from a person between 18 and 65 years old who received the Ad26.COV2.S COVID-19 vaccine or a placebo. The material was peripheral blood, obtained in a trial of Ad26.COV2.S vaccine versus placebo. In nucleotides, the CDR3 is TGCGCCAGCAGCTTCAGACAGGGCCAAATGAACACTGAAGCTTTCTTT. Encoded protein: CASSFRQGQMNTEAFF.